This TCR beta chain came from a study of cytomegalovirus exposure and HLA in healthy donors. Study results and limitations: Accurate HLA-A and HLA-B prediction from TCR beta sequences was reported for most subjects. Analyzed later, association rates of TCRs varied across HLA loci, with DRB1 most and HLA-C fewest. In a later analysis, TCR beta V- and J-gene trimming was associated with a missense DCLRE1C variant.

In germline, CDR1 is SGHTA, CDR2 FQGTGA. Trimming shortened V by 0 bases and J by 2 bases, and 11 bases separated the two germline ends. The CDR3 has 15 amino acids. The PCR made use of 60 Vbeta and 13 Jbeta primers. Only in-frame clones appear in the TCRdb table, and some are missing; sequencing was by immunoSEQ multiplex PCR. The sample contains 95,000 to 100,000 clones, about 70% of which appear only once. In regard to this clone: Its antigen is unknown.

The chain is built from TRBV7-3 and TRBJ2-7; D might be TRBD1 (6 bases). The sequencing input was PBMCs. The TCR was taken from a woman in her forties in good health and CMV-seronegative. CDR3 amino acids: CASSLTGGIPYEQYF. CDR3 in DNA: TGTGCCAGCAGCTTAACAGGGGGAATTCCCTACGAGCAGTACTTC.